This T cell receptor (beta chain) originates from a study of identical twins. TCRdb independently ran MiXCR on the 5' RACE reads; one entry per CDR3 protein. The repertoire holds 450,000 or so distinct CDR3 sequences, with approximately 15% as singletons. Study results and caveats: Out-of-frame TCR alpha sharing in monozygotic twins exceeded recombination model predictions. Beta clonotypes that were abundant in cord blood contained fewer insertions, a pattern absent from memory repertoires.

Healthy Caucasians supplied all donations. Details on this clonotype: Its antigen is still unknown.

Germline lookup yields CDR1 MNHEY and CDR2 SMNVEV (reference sequence). The CDR3 is made up of 13 amino acids. Trimming pared 2 bases from V and 4 bases from J, leaving 8 bases between. This sample also appeared in a second study, on yellow fever vaccine responses in identical twins.

Sample: CD4+ T cells sorted from blood. The J gene is TRBJ1-2, the V gene TRBV27; the D gene is possibly TRBD1 (6 bases). This TCR was sampled from a young woman in good health. The CDR3 reads CASSLGQFYGYTF. The CDR3 DNA reads as TGTGCCAGCAGTTTAGGACAGTTCTATGGCTACACCTTC.